Included here is one TCR beta chain sequence, with context. This clonotype has just a few counts. Its recognized antigen is unknown. No clone much larger than this one lies a single base away; base qualities are absent. This sample stems from a study of T cell repertoires in cytomegalovirus infection (dated by TCRdb to about 2019). Regarding the complete study: Because public TCR beta signatures pointed to carriage of CMV infection together with the matching HLA type, the HLA type of each donor mattered for the analysis.

CDR1 SQVTM and CDR2 ANQGSEA were looked up in the germline V gene. Here V drops 4 bases and J drops 5 bases, and the junction holds 6 bases not matched to any gene. The CDR3 covers 13 residues, taking in both the cysteine and the phenylalanine. This entry keeps only the CDR3 DNA: 39 bases, framed from base 1. The instrument was an Illumina HiSeq 1500. TCRdb trimmed public reads at Q25 via fastp, called clones via MiXCR and kept in-frame beta chains. Rows with a matching CDR3 protein are joined into one entry that keeps the most common DNA and genes. This sample lists a few hundred thousand distinct CDR3 sequences; roughly 9.5% were detected once. Of the sample, 3.5% to 4.5% is held by the ten largest clones. Broader findings and caveats from the paper: Cumulative frequency of public TCR beta family members discriminated carriers of CMV infection plus the relevant HLA type in this cohort and an independent 352-donor cohort. The ex vivo response was dominated by HLA-C-restricted CMV-specific TCR beta clonotypes, and the single most frequent clonotype in two of eight donors was supplied by these HLA-C-restricted clonotypes.

Specimen: PBMCs. The chain is encoded by TRBV29-1 joined to TRBJ2-5; 8 junctional bases match TRBD2. The receptor was isolated from a human donor in good health (CMV status not recorded). Some clones in this sample may be carry-over from other donors' samples. The CDR3 loop reads CSVGPAGVETQYF. The DNA sequence reads TGCAGCGTTGGCCCAGCGGGAGTTGAGACCCAGTACTTC.